These 27 T cell receptor beta chains were all obtained from the same sample, sequenced in a study of T cell repertoires and HLA-DP antigens. Antigens of these TCRs are unknown. Assay: immunoSEQ multiplex PCR; the TCRdb copy retains only in-frame clones and omits some. The data contain some 110,000 clones, about 91% of them singletons. The sample was CD4+ T cells from PBMCs. Receptors were obtained from a young woman in good health and CMV-seronegative.

The chain links TRBV28 to TRBJ2-3; tentative D call: TRBD2 (5 bases). The CDR3 covers 12 residues. V lost 8 bases and J 0 bases, leaving 6 bases between the germline ends. The V gene's germline CDR1 is MDHEN and CDR2 SYDVKM. The CDR3 reads CASRGSTDTQYF. The CDR3 region has the DNA TGTGCCAGCCGCGGGAGCACAGATACGCAGTATTTT.

The chain recombines TRBV11-3 with TRBJ2-1; the D gene is possibly TRBD1 (6 bases). The V end was cut by 6 bases, the J end by 6 bases, with 15 bases between. The CDR3 runs 14 residues. The germline CDR1 and CDR2 sequences are SGHNT and YENEEA. CDR3 region: CASSGRDIGNEQFF. In DNA, the CDR3 is TGTGCCAGCAGTGGCCGGGACATCGGCAATGAGCAGTTCTTC.

V gene TRBV28 combines with J gene TRBJ2-2; D ambiguous. In germline, CDR1 is MDHEN, CDR2 SYDVKM. The CDR3 totals 16 residues. The V end lost 1 base, the J end lost 0 bases, and 9 bases lay between the germline ends. CDR3 loop: CASSLSPGSNTGELFF. The CDR3 bases are TGTGCCAGCAGTTTATCCCCGGGTTCGAACACCGGGGAGCTGTTTTTT. Supplemented by reference TRBV28 and TRBJ2-2, the full variable domain reads DVKVTQSSRYLVKRTGEKVFLECVQDMDHENMFWYRQDPGLGLRLIYFSYDVKMKEKGDIPEGYSVSREKKERFSLILESASTNQTSMYLCASSLSPGSNTGELFFGEGSRLTVL.

The genes are TRBV7-9 and TRBJ2-5; no clear D. The V end lost 3 bases, the J end lost 5 bases, and 16 bases lay between the germline ends. The CDR3 runs 15 residues. Germline lookup yields CDR1 SEHNR and CDR2 FQNEAQ (reference sequence). The CDR3 DNA reads TGTGCCAGCAGCTTCTGGGAACTCCGACCGGAGACCCAGTACTTC. Protein sequence: CASSFWELRPETQYF.

This sequence joins TRBV7-2 and TRBJ2-3; 8 bases are a match to TRBD2. The CDR3 has 18 amino acids. Germline assignment: CDR1 SGHTA and CDR2 FQGNSA. Trimming removed 4 bases from V and 4 bases from J; junction bases left unmatched: 16. The CDR3 reads CASSSQWRGGGSADTQYF. For the CDR3, the DNA is TGTGCCAGCAGCTCCCAGTGGAGGGGCGGGGGGTCCGCAGATACGCAGTATTTT.

The gene calls are TRBV4-1 and TRBJ1-5, with D possibly being TRBD1 (6 bases). The CDR3 is 15 residues long. Germline V gene data show CDR1 as MGHRA and CDR2 as YSYEKL. Trimming took off 1 base at V and 6 bases at J, with 13 bases between the two ends. In DNA form, the CDR3 reads TGCGCCAGCAGCCAAGGGGCTATAGGGGGTCAGCCCCAGCATTTT. It specifies CASSQGAIGGQPQHF.

The rearrangement uses TRBV6-1 and TRBJ2-7, with 7 bases identical to TRBD2. Trimming cost V 6 bases and J 1 base; bases outside gene matches: 6. This CDR3 is built from 14 residues. Germline lookup yields CDR1 MNHNS and CDR2 SASEGT. CDR3 in amino acids: CASRRSSGSYEQYF. The CDR3 region has the DNA TGTGCCAGCAGGAGGTCTAGCGGATCCTACGAGCAGTACTTC.

V gene TRBV6-5 combines with J gene TRBJ2-5; maybe TRBD2 (5 bases). The ends were cut back, 2 bases at V and 0 bases at J, with 10 bases in the middle. The germline CDR1 and CDR2 sequences are MNHEY and SVGAGI. The CDR3 has 15 amino acids. The DNA for the CDR3 is TGTGCCAGCAGTTACGGCGGAGGCGACCAAGAGACCCAGTACTTC. Translating it yields CASSYGGGDQETQYF.

The V gene is TRBV5-1, the J gene TRBJ1-3, with D unresolved. V lost 2 bases and J lost 3, with 9 bases in between. CDR1 is SGHRS and CDR2 is YFSETQ in the germline V gene. This CDR3 is built from 14 residues. CDR3 region: CASSFVGIGNTIYF. The CDR3 coding sequence is TGCGCCAGCAGCTTTGTGGGGATTGGAAACACCATATATTTT.

The chain has TRBV27 and TRBJ2-6, with D perhaps TRBD2 (7 bases). Per germline, CDR1 MNHEY and CDR2 SMNVEV (reference sequence). Trimming cost V 5 bases and J 0 bases, with 17 bases left between them. The CDR3 sequence is 18 residues long. The CDR3 protein is CASSRVTGGGSGANVLTF. CDR3 DNA sequence: TGTGCCAGCAGTAGGGTAACGGGGGGCGGCTCTGGGGCCAACGTCCTGACTTTC.

Only one count was recorded for this clone. The chain couples TRBV18 to TRBJ1-3; weak D call: TRBD1 (5 bases). Looked up from germline, CDR1 is KGHSH and CDR2 is LQKENI. This CDR3 has 15 residues. The germline V and J ends were trimmed by 0 bases and 4 bases, with 10 bases remaining between them. CDR3 protein: CASSPPGPGGNTIYF. The DNA for the CDR3 is TGTGCCAGCTCACCACCGGGGCCGGGGGGAAACACCATATATTTT.

A few counts support this clone. V is TRBV28 and J is TRBJ2-3, with D perhaps being TRBD1 or TRBD2 (5 bases each). The CDR3 length is 16 residues. V lost 5 bases and J 2 bases, leaving 17 bases between the germline ends. Looked up from germline, CDR1 is MDHEN and CDR2 is SYDVKM. CDR3 protein: CASSPTPRGYTDTQYF. For the CDR3, the DNA is TGTGCCAGCAGTCCTACCCCCCGGGGCTACACAGATACGCAGTATTTT.

The chain links TRBV6-1 to TRBJ1-4, with D hard to call. The germline gives CDR1 MNHNS, CDR2 SASEGT. The CDR3 spans 12 residues. V gave up 5 bases and J gave up 5 bases, with 6 bases separating them. The CDR3 loop reads CASSFGNEKLFF. CDR3 nucleotides: TGTGCCAGCAGTTTCGGGAATGAAAAACTGTTTTTT.

The V call is TRBV4-1, the J call TRBJ1-6, with no clear D. V was pared by 1 base and J by 7 bases, with 5 bases between. Germline V gene lookup returns CDR1 MGHRA and CDR2 YSYEKL. This CDR3 has 13 residues. This chain's CDR3 is CASSQVLNSPLHF. CDR3 coding DNA: TGCGCCAGCAGCCAAGTACTAAATTCACCCCTCCACTTT.

The gene calls are TRBV15 and TRBJ1-5, with unresolved D. The CDR3 extends over 13 amino acids. The V gene's germline CDR1 is LNHNV and CDR2 YYDKDF (reference sequence). The CDR3 nucleotides are TGTGGGGTGGGCGGGAGGATTAATCAGCCCCAGCATTTT. Its protein product is CGVGGRINQPQHF.

This chain joins TRBV19 and TRBJ1-5; 7 positions agree with TRBD1. Germline V gene sequence: CDR1 LNHDA, CDR2 SQIVND (reference sequence). J gave up 0 bases and V 7 bases, and 3 bases lay outside the gene matches. There are 14 residues in the CDR3. CDR3 sequence reads: CASIGQASNQPQHF. CDR3 DNA sequence: TGTGCCAGTATAGGACAGGCTAGCAATCAGCCCCAGCATTTT.

The chain joins TRBV4-3 to TRBJ1-6; D is undetermined. This CDR3 has 15 amino acids. V lost 1 base, J lost 3 bases, and 7 bases lay in between. Germline values: CDR1 LGHNA, CDR2 YSLEER. DNA of the CDR3: TGCGCCAGCAGCCAAGTGGGGATCTATAATTCACCCCTCCACTTT. As protein: CASSQVGIYNSPLHF.

The V gene is TRBV6-5, the J gene TRBJ1-1; 8 nucleotides line up with TRBD1. Trimming took 5 bases from V and 9 from J; bases not matched to a gene: 11. Germline V gene data show CDR1 as MNHEY and CDR2 as SVGAGI. The CDR3 consists of 14 residues. The CDR3 reads CASSKTGASRQAFF. Written as DNA, the CDR3 is TGTGCCAGCAGTAAGACAGGGGCCTCGAGGCAAGCTTTCTTT.

The chain recombines TRBV30 with TRBJ2-7, with D possibly called TRBD1 or TRBD2 (6 bases each). V gave up 2 bases and J gave up 3 bases, with 11 bases separating them. The CDR3 consists of 13 residues. From germline, CDR1 is GTSNPN and CDR2 SVGIG (reference sequence). Written as DNA, the CDR3 is TGTGCCTGGAGTATGGAGGGGGGCTACGAGCAGTACTTC. This encodes CAWSMEGGYEQYF.

The V and J genes are TRBV6-5 and TRBJ1-2; TRBD1 might be the D (5 bases). This CDR3 is 11 amino acids long. Germline CDR1 reads MNHEY; CDR2 reads SVGAGI. V was trimmed by 5 bases and J by 7 bases, leaving 8 bases between them. CDR3 sequence: CASSRGGGYTF. The CDR3 DNA is TGTGCCAGCAGTCGGGGGGGTGGCTACACCTTC.

Written as DNA, the CDR3 is TGTGCCAGCAGCCCGACAGGGAGAGTAGAAGATGAGCAGTTCTTC. As protein: CASSPTGRVEDEQFF. The chain is built from TRBV11-2 and TRBJ2-1; 7 bases fit TRBD1. The junction had 12 bases not matched to a gene; V was cut back by 5 bases and J by 8 bases. In germline, CDR1 is SGHAT, CDR2 FQNNGV. The CDR3 runs 15 residues.

V usage is TRBV6-1 and J usage is TRBJ2-1; the match to TRBD2 covers 7 bases. V lost 6 bases, J lost 4 bases, and 6 bases stayed unmatched. The CDR3 length is 14 residues. Germline assignment: CDR1 MNHNS and CDR2 SASEGT. The CDR3 sequence: CASRPSGLYNEQFF. The CDR3 DNA reads as TGTGCCAGCAGGCCTAGCGGACTATACAATGAGCAGTTCTTC.

This chain joins TRBV10-1 and TRBJ2-5; a weak D match, TRBD2 (6 bases). Germline V gene lookup returns CDR1 WNHNN and CDR2 SYGVQD (reference sequence). Trimming removed 4 bases at V and 1 base at J, with 13 bases between. The CDR3 is 15 amino acids. The CDR3 region is CASSVGGVAQETQYF. DNA for the CDR3: TGCGCCAGCAGTGTAGGAGGGGTGGCCCAAGAGACCCAGTACTTC.

V usage is TRBV11-2 and J usage is TRBJ2-1, with 8 bases lining up with TRBD2. Per the germline V gene, CDR1 is SGHAT and CDR2 is FQNNGV. The CDR3 contains 13 residues. The ends lost 3 bases at V and 9 bases at J; junction bases unmatched: 4. CDR3 nucleotides: TGTGCCAGCAGCTTTTACCGGGAGGGTGAGCAGTTCTTC. Translating gives CASSFYREGEQFF.

The chain's CDR3 is CAISGAGSSEKLFF. As DNA, the CDR3 is TGTGCCATCAGTGGGGCAGGGAGTAGTGAAAAACTGTTTTTT. The chain couples TRBV10-3 to TRBJ1-4, with a possible D match to TRBD1 (5 bases). Germline lookup yields CDR1 ENHRY and CDR2 SYGVKD. V was shortened by 4 bases and J by 7 bases, with 13 bases between the two germline ends. The CDR3 is made up of 14 amino acids.

This clone appeared a single time. The V call is TRBV27, the J call TRBJ2-1; 11 nucleotides line up with TRBD2. Per germline, CDR1 MNHEY and CDR2 SMNVEV (reference sequence). The J segment lost 6 bases and the V segment lost 3 bases, leaving 7 bases of the junction unmatched. This CDR3 region has 16 residues. The CDR3 DNA is TGTGCCAGCAGTTTTCGGCTAGCGGGAGGCCTCAATGAGCAGTTCTTC. This translates into CASSFRLAGGLNEQFF.

CDR3 sequence: CASSLGRGRGNEAFF. The CDR3 DNA sequence: TGTGCCAGCAGCTTAGGCCGGGGGCGAGGTAATGAAGCTTTCTTT. The chain carries TRBV5-4 and TRBJ1-1; possibly TRBD1 for D (6 bases). V gave up 2 bases and J gave up 7 bases, with 18 bases separating them. Germline CDR1 reads SGHNT; CDR2 reads YYREEE (reference sequence). The length of the CDR3 is 15 residues.